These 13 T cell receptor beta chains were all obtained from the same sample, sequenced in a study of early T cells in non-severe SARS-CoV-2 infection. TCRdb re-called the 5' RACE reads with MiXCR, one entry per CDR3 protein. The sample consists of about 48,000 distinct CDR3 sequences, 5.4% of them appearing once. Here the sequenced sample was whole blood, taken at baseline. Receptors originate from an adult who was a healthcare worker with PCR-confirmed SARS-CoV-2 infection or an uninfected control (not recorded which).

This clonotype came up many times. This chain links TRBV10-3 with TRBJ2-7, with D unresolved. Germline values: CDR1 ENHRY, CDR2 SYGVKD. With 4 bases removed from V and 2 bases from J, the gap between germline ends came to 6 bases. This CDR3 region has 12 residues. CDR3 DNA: TGTGCCATCAGTGGGACCCCCTACGAGCAGTACTTC. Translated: CAISGTPYEQYF.

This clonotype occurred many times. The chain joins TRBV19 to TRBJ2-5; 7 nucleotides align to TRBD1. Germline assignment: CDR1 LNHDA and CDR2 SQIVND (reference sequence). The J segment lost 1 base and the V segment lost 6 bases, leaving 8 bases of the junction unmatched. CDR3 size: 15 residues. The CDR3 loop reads CASRHRRTGQETQYF. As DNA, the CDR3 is TGTGCCAGTAGACATCGAAGGACAGGCCAAGAGACCCAGTACTTC.

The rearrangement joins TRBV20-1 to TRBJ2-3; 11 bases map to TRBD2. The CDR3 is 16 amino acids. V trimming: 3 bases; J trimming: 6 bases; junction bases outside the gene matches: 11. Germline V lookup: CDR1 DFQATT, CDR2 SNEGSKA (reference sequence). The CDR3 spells CSASRRLAGTGDTQYF. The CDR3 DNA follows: TGCAGTGCTAGCCGAAGACTAGCGGGAACGGGCGATACGCAGTATTTT.

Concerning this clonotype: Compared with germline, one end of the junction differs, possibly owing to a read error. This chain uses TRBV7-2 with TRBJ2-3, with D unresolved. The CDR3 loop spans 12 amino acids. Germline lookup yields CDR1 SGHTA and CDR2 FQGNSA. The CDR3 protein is CDSSAYTDTQYF. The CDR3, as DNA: TGTGACAGCAGCGCATACACAGATACGCAGTATTTT.

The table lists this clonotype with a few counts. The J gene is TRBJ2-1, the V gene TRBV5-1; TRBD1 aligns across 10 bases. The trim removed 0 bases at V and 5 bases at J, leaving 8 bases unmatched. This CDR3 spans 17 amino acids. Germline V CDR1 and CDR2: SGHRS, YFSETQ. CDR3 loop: CASSLEATGGANNEQFF. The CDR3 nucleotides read TGCGCCAGCAGCTTGGAGGCGACAGGGGGCGCCAACAATGAGCAGTTCTTC.

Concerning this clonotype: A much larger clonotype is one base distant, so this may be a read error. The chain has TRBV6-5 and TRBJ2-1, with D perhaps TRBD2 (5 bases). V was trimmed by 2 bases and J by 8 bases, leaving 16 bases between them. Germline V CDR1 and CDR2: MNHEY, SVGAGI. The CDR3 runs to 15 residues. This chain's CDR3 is CASSYVRASPDEQFF. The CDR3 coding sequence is TGTGCCAGCAGTTACGTGCGGGCTAGTCCCGATGAGCAGTTCTTC.

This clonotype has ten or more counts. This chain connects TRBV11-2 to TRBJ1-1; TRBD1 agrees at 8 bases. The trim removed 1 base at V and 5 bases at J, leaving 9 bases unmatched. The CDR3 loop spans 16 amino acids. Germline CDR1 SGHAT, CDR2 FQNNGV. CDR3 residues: CASSLVRTGHWTEAFF. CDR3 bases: TGTGCCAGCAGCTTAGTCCGGACAGGGCACTGGACTGAAGCTTTCTTT.

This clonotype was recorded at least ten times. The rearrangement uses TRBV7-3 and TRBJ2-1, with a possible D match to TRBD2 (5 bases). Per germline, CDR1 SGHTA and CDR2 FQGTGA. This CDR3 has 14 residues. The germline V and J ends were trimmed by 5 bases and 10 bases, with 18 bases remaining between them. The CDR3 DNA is TGTGCCAGCAGCCCCCGTGGGAGAAATTCGGAGCAGTTCTTC. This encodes CASSPRGRNSEQFF.

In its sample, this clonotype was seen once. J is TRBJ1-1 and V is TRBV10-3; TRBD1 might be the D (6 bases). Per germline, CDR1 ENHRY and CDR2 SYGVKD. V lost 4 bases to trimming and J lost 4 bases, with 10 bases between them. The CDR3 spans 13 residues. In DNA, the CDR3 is TGTGCCATCAGTGTAGGGGGGGGCACTGAAGCTTTCTTT. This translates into CAISVGGGTEAFF.

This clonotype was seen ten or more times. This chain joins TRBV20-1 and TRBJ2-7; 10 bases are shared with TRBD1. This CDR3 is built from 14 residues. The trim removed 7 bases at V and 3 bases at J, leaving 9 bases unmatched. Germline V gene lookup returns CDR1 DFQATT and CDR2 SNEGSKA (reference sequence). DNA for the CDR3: TGCAGTGTGACCCGGGACAGGGGCGGCTACGAGCAGTACTTC. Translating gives CSVTRDRGGYEQYF.

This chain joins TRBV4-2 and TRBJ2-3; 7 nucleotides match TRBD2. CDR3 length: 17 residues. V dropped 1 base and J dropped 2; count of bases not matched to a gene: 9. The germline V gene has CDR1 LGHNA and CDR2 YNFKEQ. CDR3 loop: CASSQGPSGHYTDTQYF. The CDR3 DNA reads TGTGCCAGCAGCCAAGGGCCTAGCGGACACTACACAGATACGCAGTATTTT.

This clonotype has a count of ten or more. The CDR3 here is CASSFPTTRTLSSYNEQFF. CDR3 nucleotides: TGCGCCAGCAGCTTCCCCACAACCCGCACCCTGAGCTCCTACAATGAGCAGTTCTTC. The rearrangement links TRBV5-1 to TRBJ2-1; D is ambiguous. This CDR3 comprises 19 residues. Trimming removed 2 bases at V and 0 bases at J, with 21 bases between. Germline lookup yields CDR1 SGHRS and CDR2 YFSETQ.

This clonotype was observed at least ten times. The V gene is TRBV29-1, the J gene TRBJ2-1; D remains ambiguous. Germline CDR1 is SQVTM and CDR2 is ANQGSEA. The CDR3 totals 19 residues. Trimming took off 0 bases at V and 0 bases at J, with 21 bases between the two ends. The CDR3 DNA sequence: TGCAGCGTTGAAGATCTCCCAGGCAGCAAAGGAAGCTCCTACAATGAGCAGTTCTTC. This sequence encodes CSVEDLPGSKGSSYNEQFF.